Each of the 28 T cell receptor beta chains below was sequenced from the same sample in a study of T cells after yellow fever vaccination. TCRdb reanalysed the 5' RACE reads using MiXCR and keeps one entry per CDR3 protein. The sample has 200,000 to 250,000 distinct CDR3 sequences, roughly 3.3% seen once. The input for sequencing was CD4+ T cells sorted from PBMCs, taken 10 days after the yellow fever booster vaccination. The source of these receptors is a man aged 18 to 30 who received the YFV17D yellow fever vaccine.

This clonotype was counted ten times or more. The J gene is TRBJ1-3, the V gene TRBV29-1; a weak D match, TRBD1 (5 bases). Germline V gene data show CDR1 as SQVTM and CDR2 as ANQGSEA. With 4 bases removed from V and 10 bases from J, the gap between germline ends came to 11 bases. There are 11 residues in the CDR3. Here the CDR3 reads CSVGGEGTIYF. CDR3 nucleotides: TGCAGCGTTGGAGGGGAAGGAACCATATATTTT.

This clonotype was recorded at least ten times. The V gene is TRBV7-8, the J gene TRBJ2-4; a weak D match, TRBD2 (5 bases). CDR1 and CDR2 (germline): SGHVS, FQNEAQ. Trimming took off 3 bases at V and 3 bases at J, with 9 bases between the two ends. This CDR3 has 14 amino acids. CDR3 coding DNA: TGTGCCAGCAGCTTTACGGGGAACAAAAACATTCAGTACTTC. Translation gives CASSFTGNKNIQYF.

The table lists this clonotype with a few counts. The chain has TRBV18 and TRBJ1-4; weak D call: TRBD1 (5 bases). The germline V gene has CDR1 KGHSH and CDR2 LQKENI. V lost 3 bases and J lost 5, with 7 bases in between. The length of the CDR3 is 13 residues. The CDR3 region has the DNA TGTGCCAGCTCACCCCGGGACAATGAAAAACTGTTTTTT. Translation: CASSPRDNEKLFF.

This clonotype was found many times. The chain couples TRBV27 to TRBJ1-1, with D possibly TRBD1 on 5 matching bases. Germline V gives CDR1 MNHEY, CDR2 SMNVEV (reference sequence). Trimming stripped 4 bases from V and 4 bases from J, with 22 bases between. CDR3 length: 17 amino acids. CDR3 DNA: TGTGCCAGCAGTTACACCTCCGGAACAGGAAAGGGCACTGAAGCTTTCTTT. This codes for CASSYTSGTGKGTEAFF.

This clonotype has ten or more counts. At one end, the junction sequence differs from germline, possibly due to a read error. This sequence joins TRBV12-3 or TRBV12-4 and TRBJ1-2, with unresolved D. There are 15 residues in the CDR3. The CDR3 DNA sequence: TGTGCCAGCAGCTTAGGAAAAGACGCTTCCTATGGCTACACCTTC. Protein product: CASSLGKDASYGYTF.

This clonotype was seen many times. The V call is TRBV6-5, the J call TRBJ1-2; 7 nucleotides match TRBD1. Germline assignment: CDR1 MNHEY and CDR2 SVGAGI. The J segment lost 4 bases and the V segment lost 5 bases, leaving 16 bases of the junction unmatched. There are 17 residues in the CDR3. The CDR3 here is CASSLQGDRVWAYGYTF. The CDR3 DNA follows: TGTGCCAGCAGTCTCCAGGGGGATCGGGTATGGGCCTATGGCTACACCTTC.

This clonotype occurred a few times. V gene TRBV18 combines with J gene TRBJ2-7; maybe TRBD1 (6 bases). V lost 3 bases, J lost 6 bases, and 12 bases lay in between. CDR1 KGHSH and CDR2 LQKENI come from the germline V gene. The CDR3 spans 13 residues. CDR3 bases: TGTGCCAGCTCACCGGCCAGGACAGCCGAGCAGTACTTC. It encodes CASSPARTAEQYF.

This clonotype was recorded many times. This chain links TRBV24-1 with TRBJ2-2, with D possibly being TRBD1 (6 bases). This CDR3 comprises 12 residues. CDR1 is KGHDR and CDR2 is SFDVKD in the germline V gene. Trimming took 9 bases from V and 6 from J, leaving 10 bases between them. The chain's CDR3 is CATEGDSGELFF. The CDR3 nucleotides read TGTGCCACCGAGGGGGATTCCGGGGAGCTGTTTTTT.

This clonotype was detected ten times or more. This CDR3 is CASSYFGTGNTEAFF. The CDR3 DNA reads as TGTGCCAGCAGTTACTTCGGGACTGGGAACACTGAAGCTTTCTTT. V and J are TRBV6-5 and TRBJ1-1; weak D call: TRBD1 (5 bases). Trimming took off 1 base at V and 1 base at J, with 10 bases between the two ends. The germline gives CDR1 MNHEY, CDR2 SVGAGI. This CDR3 is built from 15 residues.

This clonotype was detected a few times. V usage is TRBV3-2 and J usage is TRBJ2-5; the D call in the table, TRBD1, was not verified against the DNA. TRBV3-2 corresponds to a pseudogene. The CDR3 has 15 amino acids. CDR3 nucleotide sequence: TGTGCCAGCAGCCCGCTGGGACAGGGGGAAGAGACCCAGTACTTC. Protein: CASSPLGQGEETQYF.

This clonotype was found a few times. The chain employs TRBV20-1 and TRBJ2-3; TRBD2 aligns across 10 bases. The CDR3 runs to 17 residues. Per the germline V gene, CDR1 is DFQATT and CDR2 is SNEGSKA (reference sequence). Unmatched junction bases numbered 10, after V lost 1 base and J lost 3 bases. The DNA of the CDR3 is TGCAGTGCTAGAGGACTGAAGCGGGGGGGCCGGACAGATACGCAGTATTTT. Protein product: CSARGLKRGGRTDTQYF.

This rearrangement joins TRBV25-1 to TRBJ2-3; D tentatively reads TRBD1 or TRBD2 (5 bases each). Germline loops: CDR1 MGHDK, CDR2 SYGVNS. Trimming cost V 4 bases and J 7 bases, with 15 bases left between them. The CDR3 loop spans 14 amino acids. In DNA, the CDR3 is TGTGCCAGCAGTGCTCCCTCAGGGAGCCATACGCAGTATTTT. Its protein is CASSAPSGSHTQYF. Together with reference TRBV25-1 and TRBJ2-3, the CDR3 gives the full variable domain: EADIYQTPRYLVIGTGKKITLECSQTMGHDKMYWYQQDPGMELHLIHYSYGVNSTEKGDLSSESTVSRIRTEHFPLTLESARPSHTSQYLCASSAPSGSHTQYFGPGTRLTVL.

This clonotype was counted a few times. This chain links TRBV3-1 with TRBJ1-4; D possibly corresponds to TRBD1 (5 bases). CDR3 length equals 13 residues. Trimming shortened V by 1 base and J by 7 bases, and 7 bases separated the two germline ends. Germline V gives CDR1 LGHDT, CDR2 YNNKEL (reference sequence). CDR3 coding DNA: TGTGCCAGCAGCCAAGCGGGGGGTGAAAAACTGTTTTTT. It specifies CASSQAGGEKLFF.

J is TRBJ1-3 and V is TRBV5-6; 8 bases fit TRBD1. V trimming: 10 bases; J trimming: 8 bases; junction bases outside the gene matches: 11. This CDR3 contains 13 residues. The V gene's germline CDR1 is SGHDT and CDR2 YYEEEE. CDR3 protein: CAASGQAQDTIYF. Written as DNA, the CDR3 is TGTGCCGCCTCGGGACAGGCACAGGACACCATATATTTT.

In its sample, this clonotype was seen many times. The rearrangement joins TRBV7-2 to TRBJ2-5, with D possibly called TRBD1 or TRBD2 (5 bases each). Germline V lookup: CDR1 SGHTA, CDR2 FQGNSA. V lost 4 bases and J 4 bases, leaving 13 bases between the germline ends. CDR3 size: 14 residues. CDR3 sequence reads: CASSSNPGAETQYF. CDR3 in DNA: TGTGCCAGCAGCTCAAACCCCGGGGCAGAGACCCAGTACTTC.

This clonotype was detected a few times. V and J are TRBV7-2 and TRBJ2-2; D unresolved. The V gene lost 5 bases and the J gene lost 0 bases, with 10 bases spanning the gap. Germline V lookup: CDR1 SGHTA, CDR2 FQGNSA. The CDR3 totals 15 residues. CDR3: CASSPRRTNTGELFF. The CDR3 DNA sequence: TGTGCCAGCAGCCCCCGTAGAACGAACACCGGGGAGCTGTTTTTT.

Worth noting for this clonotype: Its ends do not fully match the called genes, so a read error is possible. The chain has TRBV7-2 and TRBJ2-3; D is perhaps TRBD2 (5 bases). The CDR3 contains 13 residues. From germline, CDR1 is SGHTA and CDR2 FQGNSA. The CDR3 bases are TGTGCCTGCAGCTTAGCTAGCTTAGATACGGAGTATTTT. This encodes CACSLASLDTEYF.

The V gene is TRBV11-2, the J gene TRBJ2-7, with 8 bases aligning to TRBD1. The CDR3 extends over 15 amino acids. V shed 4 bases, J shed 2 bases, and the junction held 7 bases outside the gene matches. CDR1 and CDR2 (germline): SGHAT, FQNNGV. CDR3 nucleotides: TGTGCCAGCAGCTCAACGGGACAGGTCCCCTACGAGCAGTACGTC. Amino acids: CASSSTGQVPYEQYV.

This clonotype came up a few times. The V and J genes are TRBV12-3 or TRBV12-4 and TRBJ1-2; no definite D call. The CDR3 contains 13 residues. V gave up 1 base and J gave up 1 base, with 4 bases separating them. The DNA for the CDR3 is TGTGCCAGCAGTTTAGAGGATAACTATGGCTACACCTTC. Its translation is CASSLEDNYGYTF.

The table lists this clonotype with a few counts. The J gene is TRBJ1-1, the V gene TRBV7-9; tentative D call: TRBD1 (6 bases). This CDR3 region has 14 residues. The V gene lost 4 bases and the J gene lost 9 bases, with 18 bases spanning the gap. Germline CDR1 SEHNR, CDR2 FQNEAQ (reference sequence). The CDR3 region has the DNA TGTGCCAGCAGCTCCCCGGACAGACAGGCTCAAGCTTTCTTT. This translates into CASSSPDRQAQAFF.

This clonotype was detected only a few times. This chain uses TRBV23-1 with TRBJ2-1; 7 nucleotides match TRBD1. TRBV23-1 is an ORF, and what it does is uncertain. The CDR3 is 18 amino acids. Germline trimming cut 0 bases from V and 4 bases from J; bases unmatched to any gene: 12. The DNA for the CDR3 is TGCGCCAGCAGTCAATCTCGCAACGGGACAGATCAATACAATGAGCAGTTCTTC. Translation: CASSQSRNGTDQYNEQFF.

This clonotype showed up just a few times. This rearrangement joins TRBV14 to TRBJ1-6; tentatively, D is TRBD1 (6 bases). Germline V lookup: CDR1 SGHDN, CDR2 FVKESK. The CDR3 is 15 amino acids. V was cut by 2 bases and J by 6 bases, with 11 bases left in between. In DNA, the CDR3 is TGTGCCAGCAGCCAACGGGGGCGCGGTAATTCACCCCTCCACTTT. This gives the protein CASSQRGRGNSPLHF.

This chain links TRBV6-2 or TRBV6-3 with TRBJ2-5; 7 nucleotides agree with TRBD2. The CDR3 has 15 residues. CDR1 MNHEY and CDR2 SVGEGT come from the germline V gene. Trimming at V came to 7 bases and at J to 1 base, leaving 9 bases not matched to a gene. CDR3 sequence: CASKGLLILQETQYF. In nucleotides, the CDR3 is TGTGCCAGCAAGGGACTACTTATTCTCCAAGAGACCCAGTACTTC.

This clonotype was observed many times. One end of the junction is discordant with germline, which a read error may explain. V gene TRBV28 combines with J gene TRBJ2-1; D may match TRBD1 or TRBD2 (5 bases each). This CDR3 has 15 amino acids. Looked up from germline, CDR1 is MDHEN and CDR2 is SYDVKM. The CDR3 nucleotides read TGTGCCAGCATTTTACATCCCGGGACCAACAATGAGCAGTTCTTC. This codes for CASILHPGTNNEQFF.

The table lists this clonotype with many counts. The chain employs TRBV20-1 and TRBJ2-3; perhaps D is TRBD1 or TRBD2 (5 bases each). The germline gives CDR1 DFQATT, CDR2 SNEGSKA (reference sequence). The CDR3 is made up of 12 amino acids. The CDR3 DNA follows: TGCAGCCCTGAGGCGAGGGGCGATACGCAGTATTTT. It specifies CSPEARGDTQYF.

The chain recombines TRBV6-6 with TRBJ2-7; D call uncertain. There are 12 residues in the CDR3. The V end was cut by 6 bases, the J end by 0 bases, with 6 bases between. The germline CDR1 and CDR2 sequences are MNHNY and SVGAGI (reference sequence). The CDR3 sequence is CASSMSSYEQYV. Here the CDR3 DNA reads TGTGCCAGCAGCATGAGCTCCTACGAGCAGTACGTC.

This chain uses TRBV6-2 or TRBV6-3 with TRBJ2-1, with 8 bases lining up with TRBD1. V lost 2 bases, J lost 7 bases, and 7 bases stayed unmatched. CDR1 is MNHEY and CDR2 is SVGEGT in the germline V gene. The CDR3 has 15 residues. CDR3 nucleotides: TGTGCCAGCAGTTACCCTGACAGGGGAAATAATGAGCAGTTCTTC. Translation gives CASSYPDRGNNEQFF.

There are many counts of this clonotype. The CDR3, as DNA: TGCGCCAGCAGCTTGGTGGCCGACAGGGCCTATGGCTACACCTTC. Its translation is CASSLVADRAYGYTF. The chain links TRBV5-1 to TRBJ1-2; TRBD1 matches 7 bases. V dropped 0 bases and J dropped 4; count of bases not matched to a gene: 6. This CDR3 is 15 amino acids long. Per germline, CDR1 SGHRS and CDR2 YFSETQ.